This T cell receptor beta chain was observed in a study of beta chain features in type 1 diabetes. J was trimmed by 4 bases and V by 3 bases; bases with no gene match: 12. The CDR3 runs to 17 residues. In germline, CDR1 is LNHDA, CDR2 SQIVND (reference sequence). It was one heparinised blood draw, averaging about 116 mL, that each donor gave. It was via CD45RO/CCR7/CD25/CD127/CD95/CD27 that CD4+ naive, central memory, regulatory and stem cell-like memory cells were sorted. cDNA synthesis used the whole RNA isolate, giving expressed TCRB sequences. Average reads for naive, central memory and regulatory T cell samples were roughly 3.4 million. Generated by immunoSEQ multiplex PCR, the TCRdb table keeps only in-frame clones and is missing some. The repertoire holds some 270,000 clones, with about a tenth as singletons. This clone was seen a few times. The antigen is undetermined. General study findings and limits: When Type 1 diabetes patients were examined, their TCRB CDR3s proved moderately but significantly shorter in all four CD4+ subsets.

V gene TRBV19 combines with J gene TRBJ2-3, with 8 bases fitting TRBD2. The TCR was taken from a young man with type 1 diabetes. Sequenced: naive CD4+ T cells from blood. CDR3: CASSIPFDPTSADTQYF. The DNA for the CDR3 is TGTGCCAGTAGTATCCCCTTTGACCCGACTAGCGCAGATACGCAGTATTTT.